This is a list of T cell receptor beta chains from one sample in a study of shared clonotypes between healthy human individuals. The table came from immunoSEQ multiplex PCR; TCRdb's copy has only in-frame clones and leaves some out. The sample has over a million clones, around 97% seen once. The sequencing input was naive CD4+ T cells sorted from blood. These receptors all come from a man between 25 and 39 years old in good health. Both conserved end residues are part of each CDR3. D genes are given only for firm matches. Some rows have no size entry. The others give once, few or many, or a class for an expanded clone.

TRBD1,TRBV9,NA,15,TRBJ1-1,TGTGCCAGCAGCGCGCTGACAGGGTCGGGCACTGAAGCTTTCTTT,CASSALTGSGTEAFF
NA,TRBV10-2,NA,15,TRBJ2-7,TGCGCCAGCAGTGAGTTGACAGAATTTTTCTACGAGCAGTACTTC,CASSELTEFFYEQYF
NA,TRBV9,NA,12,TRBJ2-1,TGTGCCAGCAGCGTCTCTAATAATGAGCAGTTCTTC,CASSVSNNEQFF
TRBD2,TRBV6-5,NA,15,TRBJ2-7,TGTGCCAGCAGGTTAGGACTAGCGGGAGGGAACGAGCAGTACTTC,CASRLGLAGGNEQYF
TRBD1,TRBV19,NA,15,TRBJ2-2,TGTGCCAGTAGTCCAGGACAGGGCGGGACCGGGGAGCTGTTTTTT,CASSPGQGGTGELFF
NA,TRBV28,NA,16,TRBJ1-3,TGTGCCAGCTCCCTGATGACAGAGGGAACTGGAAACACCATATATTTT,CASSLMTEGTGNTIYF
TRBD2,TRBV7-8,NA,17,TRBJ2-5,TGTGCCAGCAGCTTGGTCGCAGCGGGAGGTAAAAGTACCACCCAGTACTTC,CASSLVAAGGKSTTQYF
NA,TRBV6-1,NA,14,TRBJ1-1,TGTGCCAGCAGTGAACAGGGGTCTTATACTGAAGCTTTCTTT,CASSEQGSYTEAFF
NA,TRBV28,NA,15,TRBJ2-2,TGTGCCAGCAGTTTAATCCAGGGCCGCACCGGGGAGCTGTTTTTT,CASSLIQGRTGELFF
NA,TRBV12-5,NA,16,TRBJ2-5,TGTGCTAGTGGTTTGGTAAAGGTCGGGGAGGAAGAGACCCAGTACTTC,CASGLVKVGEEETQYF
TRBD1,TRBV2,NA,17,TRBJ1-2,TGTGCCAGCAGTGAAAGGGAGGGGGCTTTTCTGGGCTATGGCTACACCTTC,CASSEREGAFLGYGYTF
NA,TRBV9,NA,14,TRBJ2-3,TGTGCCAGCAGCGTAGGGTCCAGCACAGATACGCAGTATTTT,CASSVGSSTDTQYF
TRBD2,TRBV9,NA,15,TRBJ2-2,TGTGCCAGCAGCGCCCTAGGACTAGGCCACGGGGAGCTGTTTTTT,CASSALGLGHGELFF
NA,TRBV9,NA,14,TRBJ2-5,TGTGCCAGCAGCGTAGGGTACCTCCAAGAGACCCAGTACTTC,CASSVGYLQETQYF
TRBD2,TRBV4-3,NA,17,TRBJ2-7,TGCGCCAGCAGCCAACGACTACTAGCGGGGGCCTCCTACGAGCAGTACTTC,CASSQRLLAGASYEQYF
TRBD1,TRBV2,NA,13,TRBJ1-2,TGTGCCAGCAGTGTGGGACAGGGCTATGGCTACACCTTC,CASSVGQGYGYTF
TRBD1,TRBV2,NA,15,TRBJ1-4,TGTGCCAGCAGTGTAGGACAGGGGCAAGTTGAAAAACTGTTTTTT,CASSVGQGQVEKLFF
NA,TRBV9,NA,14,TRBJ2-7,TGTGCCAGCAGCTATATGGACAGCGCCTACGAGCAGTACTTC,CASSYMDSAYEQYF
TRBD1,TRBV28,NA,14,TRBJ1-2,TGTGCCAGCAGTCTCGGACAGGCTAACTATGGCTACACCTTC,CASSLGQANYGYTF
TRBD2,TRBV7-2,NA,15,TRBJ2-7,TGTGCCAGCAGCCGCCCTAGCGGGAGTAGCTACGAGCAGTACTTC,CASSRPSGSSYEQYF
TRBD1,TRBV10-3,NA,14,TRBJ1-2,TGTGCCATCAGATCGGACAGGGGTGGCTATGGCTACACCTTC,CAIRSDRGGYGYTF
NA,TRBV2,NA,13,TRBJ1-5,TGTGCCAGCAGTGCCACAGGGAATCAGCCCCAGCATTTT,CASSATGNQPQHF
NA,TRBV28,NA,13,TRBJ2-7,TGTGCCAGCAGTTTAAGAGAACTTTACGAGCAGTACTTC,CASSLRELYEQYF
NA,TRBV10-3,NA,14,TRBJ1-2,TGTGCCATCAGTGAGTCAAGGGGTGACTATGGCTACACCTTC,CAISESRGDYGYTF
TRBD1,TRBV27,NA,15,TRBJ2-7,TGTGCCAGCAGTTTGGACAGGGGTTCATACTACGAGCAGTACTTC,CASSLDRGSYYEQYF
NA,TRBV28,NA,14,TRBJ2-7,TGTGCCAGCAAACTCCGGGTATCAACCTACGAGCAGTACTTC,CASKLRVSTYEQYF
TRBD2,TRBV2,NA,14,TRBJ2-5,TGTGCCAGCCACGGGGACTACGTAAGAGAGACCCAGTACTTC,CASHGDYVRETQYF
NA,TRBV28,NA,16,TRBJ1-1,TGTGCCAGCAGTCCCAATAGGGAAACAGGTCGGACTGAAGCTTTCTTT,CASSPNRETGRTEAFF
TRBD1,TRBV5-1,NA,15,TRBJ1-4,TGCGCCAGCAGCCAGGCAGGGGGCCTAAGGGAAAAACTGTTTTTT,CASSQAGGLREKLFF
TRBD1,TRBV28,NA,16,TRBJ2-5,TGTGCCAGCAGAAAACCCGGGACAGGGGGGAGAGAGACCCAGTACTTC,CASRKPGTGGRETQYF
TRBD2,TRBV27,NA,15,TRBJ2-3,TGTGCCAGCAGACCTAGCGGGGCCAGCACAGATACGCAGTATTTT,CASRPSGASTDTQYF
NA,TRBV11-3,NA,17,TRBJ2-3,TGTGCCAGCAGCCGCGGAGGAACTAGCCGAAACACAGATACGCAGTATTTT,CASSRGGTSRNTDTQYF
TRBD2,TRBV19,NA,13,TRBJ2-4,TGTGCCAGTAGTACTAGCGGAAAAAACATTCAGTACTTC,CASSTSGKNIQYF
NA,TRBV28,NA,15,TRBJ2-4,TGTGCCAGCAGTTTAGTGGACGGAGCCAAAAACATTCAGTACTTC,CASSLVDGAKNIQYF
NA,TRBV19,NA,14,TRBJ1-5,TGTGCCAGTAGTCCCCGGGACACATGGCAGCCCCAGCATTTT,CASSPRDTWQPQHF
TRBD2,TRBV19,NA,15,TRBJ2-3,TGTGCCAGTCGTATTACTAGCGGGAGTAGAGATACGCAGTATTTT,CASRITSGSRDTQYF
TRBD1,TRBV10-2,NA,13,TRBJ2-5,TGCGCCAGCCGACAGGGGGCACGAGAGACCCAGTACTTC,CASRQGARETQYF
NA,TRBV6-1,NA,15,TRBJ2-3,TGTGCCAGCAGTGCAGGGACCCTTAGCACAGATACGCAGTATTTT,CASSAGTLSTDTQYF
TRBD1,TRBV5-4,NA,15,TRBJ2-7,TGTGCCAGCAGTCCTACCGGGACAGGGACCCACGAGCAGTACTTC,CASSPTGTGTHEQYF
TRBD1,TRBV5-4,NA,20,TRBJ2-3,TGTGCCAGCAGCTCTAGCCCGGGACAGGGGCGCTCGCGGACGACCCTATCGCAGTATTTT,CASSSSPGQGRSRTTLSQYF
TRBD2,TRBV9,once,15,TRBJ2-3,TGTGCCAGCAGCCCGGGACTAGCGATCCCAGATACGCAGTATTTT,CASSPGLAIPDTQYF